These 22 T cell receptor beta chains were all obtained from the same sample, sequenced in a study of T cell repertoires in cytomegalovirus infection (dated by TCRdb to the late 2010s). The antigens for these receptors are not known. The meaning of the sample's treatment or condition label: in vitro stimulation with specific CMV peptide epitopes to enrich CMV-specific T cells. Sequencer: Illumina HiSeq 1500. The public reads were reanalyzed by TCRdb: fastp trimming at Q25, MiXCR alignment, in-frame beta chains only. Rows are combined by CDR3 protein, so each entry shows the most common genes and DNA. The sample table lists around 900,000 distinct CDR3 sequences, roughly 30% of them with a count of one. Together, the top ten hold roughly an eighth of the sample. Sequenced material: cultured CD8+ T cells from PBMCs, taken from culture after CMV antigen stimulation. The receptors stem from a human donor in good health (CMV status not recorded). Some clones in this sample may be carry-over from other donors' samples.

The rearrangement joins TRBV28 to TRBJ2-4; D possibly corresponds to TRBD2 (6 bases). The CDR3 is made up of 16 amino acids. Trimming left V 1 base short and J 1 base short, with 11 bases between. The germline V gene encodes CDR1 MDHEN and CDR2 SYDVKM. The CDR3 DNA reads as TGTGCCAGCAGTTTATTGGGTGCGGGGGCCAAAAACATTCAGTACTTC. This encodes CASSLLGAGAKNIQYF.

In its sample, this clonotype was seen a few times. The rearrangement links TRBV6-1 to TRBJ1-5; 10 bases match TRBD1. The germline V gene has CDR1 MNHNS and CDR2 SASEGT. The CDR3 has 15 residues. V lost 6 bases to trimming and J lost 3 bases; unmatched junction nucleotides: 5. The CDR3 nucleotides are TGTGCCAGCAGAGAGGACAGGGGGGACAATCAGCCCCAGCATTTT. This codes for CASREDRGDNQPQHF.

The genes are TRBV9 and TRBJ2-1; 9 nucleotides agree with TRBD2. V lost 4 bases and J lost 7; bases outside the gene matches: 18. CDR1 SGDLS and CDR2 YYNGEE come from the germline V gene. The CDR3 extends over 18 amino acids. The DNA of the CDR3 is TGTGCCAGCAGCCATAGTGGGATCGGGCGGGGGGGCGTAAATGAGCAGTTCTTC. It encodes CASSHSGIGRGGVNEQFF.

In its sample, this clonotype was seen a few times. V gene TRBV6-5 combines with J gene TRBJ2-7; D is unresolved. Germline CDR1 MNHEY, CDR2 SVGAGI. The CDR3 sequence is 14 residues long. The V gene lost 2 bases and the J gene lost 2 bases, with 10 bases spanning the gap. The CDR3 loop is CASSYAGLPYEQYF. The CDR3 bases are TGTGCCAGCAGTTACGCCGGGCTTCCCTACGAGCAGTACTTC.

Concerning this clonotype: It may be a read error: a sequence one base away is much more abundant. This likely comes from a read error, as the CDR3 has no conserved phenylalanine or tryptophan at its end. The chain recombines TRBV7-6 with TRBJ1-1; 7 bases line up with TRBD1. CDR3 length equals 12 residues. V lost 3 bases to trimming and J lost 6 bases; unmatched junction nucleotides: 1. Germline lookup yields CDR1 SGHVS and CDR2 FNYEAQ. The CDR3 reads CASSLTGSEAFI. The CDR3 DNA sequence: TGTGCCAGCAGCTTGACAGGGTCTGAAGCTTTCATT.

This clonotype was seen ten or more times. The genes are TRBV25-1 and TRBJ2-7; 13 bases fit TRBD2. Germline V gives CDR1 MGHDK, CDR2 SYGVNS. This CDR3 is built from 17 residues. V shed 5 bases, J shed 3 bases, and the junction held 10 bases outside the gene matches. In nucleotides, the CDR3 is TGTGCCAGCAGTCCCCGGACTAGCGGGGGACGTCTCTACGAGCAGTACTTC. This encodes CASSPRTSGGRLYEQYF.

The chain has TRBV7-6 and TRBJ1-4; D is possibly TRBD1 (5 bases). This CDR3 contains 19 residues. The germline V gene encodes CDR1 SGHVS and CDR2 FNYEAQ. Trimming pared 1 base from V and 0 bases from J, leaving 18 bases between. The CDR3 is CASSLERGRDVATNEKLFF. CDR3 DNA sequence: TGTGCCAGCAGCTTAGAAAGGGGAAGGGATGTGGCAACTAATGAAAAACTGTTTTTT.

The CDR3 region is CASSLGGFSHYEQYF. The DNA of the CDR3 is TGTGCCAGCAGTTTGGGGGGCTTTAGTCACTACGAGCAGTACTTC. The V and J genes are TRBV6-5 and TRBJ2-7; D may correspond to TRBD1 or TRBD2 (6 bases each). The germline CDR1 and CDR2 sequences are MNHEY and SVGAGI. The CDR3 spans 15 residues. V was cut by 4 bases and J by 3 bases, with 16 bases left in between.

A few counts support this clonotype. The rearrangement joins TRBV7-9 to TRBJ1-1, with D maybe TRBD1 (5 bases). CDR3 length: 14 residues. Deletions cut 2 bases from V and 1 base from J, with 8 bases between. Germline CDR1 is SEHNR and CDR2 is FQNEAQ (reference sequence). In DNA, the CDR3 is TGTGCCAGCAGCTTAATCGACAGGAACACTGAAGCTTTCTTT. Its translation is CASSLIDRNTEAFF.

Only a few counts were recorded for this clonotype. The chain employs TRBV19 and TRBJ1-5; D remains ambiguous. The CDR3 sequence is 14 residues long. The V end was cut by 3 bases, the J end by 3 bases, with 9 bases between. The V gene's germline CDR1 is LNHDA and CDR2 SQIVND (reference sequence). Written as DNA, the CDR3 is TGTGCCAGTAGTATTATCGGGCACAATCAGCCCCAGCATTTT. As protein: CASSIIGHNQPQHF.

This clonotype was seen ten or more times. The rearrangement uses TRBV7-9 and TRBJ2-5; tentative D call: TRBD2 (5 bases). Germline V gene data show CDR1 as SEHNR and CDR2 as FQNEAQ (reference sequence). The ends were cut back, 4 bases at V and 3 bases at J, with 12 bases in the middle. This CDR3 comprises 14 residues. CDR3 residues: CASSYARDEETQYF. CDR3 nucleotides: TGTGCCAGCAGCTATGCGAGGGATGAAGAGACCCAGTACTTC.

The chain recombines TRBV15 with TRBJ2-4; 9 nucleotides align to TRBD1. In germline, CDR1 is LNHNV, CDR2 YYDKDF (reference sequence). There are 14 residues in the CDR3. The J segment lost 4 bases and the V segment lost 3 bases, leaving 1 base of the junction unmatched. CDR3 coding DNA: TGTGCCACCAGCAGGGACAGGGGTAAAAACATTCAGTACTTC. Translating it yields CATSRDRGKNIQYF.

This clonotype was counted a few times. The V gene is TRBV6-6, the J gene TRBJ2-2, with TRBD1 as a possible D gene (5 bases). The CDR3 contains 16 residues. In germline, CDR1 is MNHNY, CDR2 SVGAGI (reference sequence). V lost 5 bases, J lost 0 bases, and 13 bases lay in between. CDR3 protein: CASSGAASANTGELFF. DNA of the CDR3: TGTGCCAGCAGTGGGGCAGCGTCCGCGAACACCGGGGAGCTGTTTTTT.

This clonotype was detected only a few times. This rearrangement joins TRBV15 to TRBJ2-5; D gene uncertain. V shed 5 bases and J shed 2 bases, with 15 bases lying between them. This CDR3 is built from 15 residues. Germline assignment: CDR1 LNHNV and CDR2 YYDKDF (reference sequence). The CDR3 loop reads CATSRWGDGQETQYF. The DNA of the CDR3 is TGTGCCACCAGCCGATGGGGTGACGGGCAAGAGACCCAGTACTTC.

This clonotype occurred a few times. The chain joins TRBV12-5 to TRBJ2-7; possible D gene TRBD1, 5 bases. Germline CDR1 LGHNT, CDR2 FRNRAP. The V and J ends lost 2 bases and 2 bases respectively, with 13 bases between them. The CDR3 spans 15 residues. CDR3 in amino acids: CASGLYRPGPYEQYV. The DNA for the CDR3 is TGTGCTAGTGGTTTGTACAGGCCAGGGCCCTACGAGCAGTACGTC.

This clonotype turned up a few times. The CDR3 is CASSPTNLGPSGGPTNTGELFF. CDR3 coding DNA: TGTGCCAGCAGCCCCACGAACTTAGGGCCTAGCGGGGGGCCCACGAACACCGGGGAGCTGTTTTTT. The genes are TRBV7-4 and TRBJ2-2, with TRBD2 matching 11 bases. CDR3 size: 22 residues. Germline assignment: CDR1 SGHVT and CDR2 SQSDAQ. Unmatched junction bases numbered 20, after V lost 5 bases and J lost 0 bases. The full variable domain, with the rest looked up from reference TRBV7-4 and TRBJ2-2, is GAGVSQSPRYKVAKRGRDVALRCDSISGHVTLYWYRQTLGQGSEVLTYSQSDAQRDKSGRPSGRFSAERPERSVSTLKIQRTEQGDSAVYLCASSPTNLGPSGGPTNTGELFFGEGSRLTVL.

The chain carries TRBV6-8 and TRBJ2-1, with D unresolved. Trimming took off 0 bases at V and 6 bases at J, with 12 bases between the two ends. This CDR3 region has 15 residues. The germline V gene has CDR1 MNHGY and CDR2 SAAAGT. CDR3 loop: CASSYSHLGSNEQFF. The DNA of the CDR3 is TGTGCCAGCAGTTACTCCCATTTGGGAAGCAATGAGCAGTTCTTC.

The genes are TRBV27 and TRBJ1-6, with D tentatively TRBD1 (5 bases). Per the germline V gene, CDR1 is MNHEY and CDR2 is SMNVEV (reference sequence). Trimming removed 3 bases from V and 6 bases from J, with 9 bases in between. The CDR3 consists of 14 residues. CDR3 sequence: CASSLTVLNSPLHF. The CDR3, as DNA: TGTGCCAGCAGTTTGACAGTTCTTAATTCACCCCTCCACTTT.

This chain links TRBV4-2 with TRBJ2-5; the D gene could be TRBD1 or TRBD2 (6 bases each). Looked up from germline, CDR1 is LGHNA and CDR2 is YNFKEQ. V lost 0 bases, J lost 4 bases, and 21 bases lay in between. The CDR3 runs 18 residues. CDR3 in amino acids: CASSQDSVGGGAGETQYF. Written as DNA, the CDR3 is TGTGCCAGCAGCCAAGATTCCGTTGGAGGGGGAGCAGGAGAGACCCAGTACTTC.

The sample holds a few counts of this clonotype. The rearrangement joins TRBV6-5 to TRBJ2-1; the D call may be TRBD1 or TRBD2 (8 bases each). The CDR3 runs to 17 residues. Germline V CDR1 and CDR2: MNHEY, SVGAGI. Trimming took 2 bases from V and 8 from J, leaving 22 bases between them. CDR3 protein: CASSYGTGPGLVDEQFF. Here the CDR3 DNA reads TGTGCCAGCAGTTACGGGACAGGACCGGGACTAGTCGATGAGCAGTTCTTC.

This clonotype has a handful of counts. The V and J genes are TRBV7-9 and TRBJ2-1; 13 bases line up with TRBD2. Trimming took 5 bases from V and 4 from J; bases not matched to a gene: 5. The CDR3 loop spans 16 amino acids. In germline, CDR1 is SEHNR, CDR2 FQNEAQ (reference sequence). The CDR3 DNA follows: TGTGCCAGCAGCAGGACTAGCGGGGGACTGTACAATGAGCAGTTCTTC. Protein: CASSRTSGGLYNEQFF.

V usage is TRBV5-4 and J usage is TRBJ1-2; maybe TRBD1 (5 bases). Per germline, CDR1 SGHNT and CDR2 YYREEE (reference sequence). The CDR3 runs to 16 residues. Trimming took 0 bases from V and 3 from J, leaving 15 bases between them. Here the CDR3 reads CASSLDFGTSDYGYTF. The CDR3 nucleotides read TGTGCCAGCAGCTTGGACTTCGGGACGTCCGACTATGGCTACACCTTC.